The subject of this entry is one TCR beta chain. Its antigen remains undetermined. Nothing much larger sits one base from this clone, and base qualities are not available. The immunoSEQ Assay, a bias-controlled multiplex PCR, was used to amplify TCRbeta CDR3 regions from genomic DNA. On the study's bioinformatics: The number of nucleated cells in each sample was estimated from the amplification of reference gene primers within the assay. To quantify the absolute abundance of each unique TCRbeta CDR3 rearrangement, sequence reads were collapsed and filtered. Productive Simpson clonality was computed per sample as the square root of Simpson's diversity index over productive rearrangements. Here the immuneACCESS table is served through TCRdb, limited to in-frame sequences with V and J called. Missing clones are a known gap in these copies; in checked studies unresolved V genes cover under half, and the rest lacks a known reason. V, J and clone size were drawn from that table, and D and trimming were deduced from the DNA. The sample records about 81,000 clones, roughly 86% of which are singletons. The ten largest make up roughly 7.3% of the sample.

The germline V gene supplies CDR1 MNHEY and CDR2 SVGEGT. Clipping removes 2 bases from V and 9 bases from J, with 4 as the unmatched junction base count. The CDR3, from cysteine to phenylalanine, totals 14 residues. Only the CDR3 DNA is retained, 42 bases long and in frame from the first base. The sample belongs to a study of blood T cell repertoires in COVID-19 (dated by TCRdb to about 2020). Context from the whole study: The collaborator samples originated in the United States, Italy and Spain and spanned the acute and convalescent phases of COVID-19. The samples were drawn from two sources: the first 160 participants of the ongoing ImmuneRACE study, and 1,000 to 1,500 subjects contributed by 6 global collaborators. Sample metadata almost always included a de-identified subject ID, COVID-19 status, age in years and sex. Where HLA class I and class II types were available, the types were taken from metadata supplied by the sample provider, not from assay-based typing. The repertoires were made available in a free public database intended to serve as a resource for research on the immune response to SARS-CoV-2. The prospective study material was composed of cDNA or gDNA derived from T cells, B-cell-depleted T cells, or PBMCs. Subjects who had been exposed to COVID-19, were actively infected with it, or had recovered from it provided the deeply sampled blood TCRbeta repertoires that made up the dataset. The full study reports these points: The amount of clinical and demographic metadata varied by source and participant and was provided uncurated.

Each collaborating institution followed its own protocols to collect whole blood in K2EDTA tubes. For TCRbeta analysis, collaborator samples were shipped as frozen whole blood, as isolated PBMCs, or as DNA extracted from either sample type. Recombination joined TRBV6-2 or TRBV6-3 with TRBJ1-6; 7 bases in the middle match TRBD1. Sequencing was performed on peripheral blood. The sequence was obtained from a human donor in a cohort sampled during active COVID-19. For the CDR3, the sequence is CASSYRQGASPLHF. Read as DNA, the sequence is TGTGCCAGCAGTTACCGACAGGGAGCTTCACCCCTCCACTTT.